Listed below are T cell receptor beta chains from one sample, sequenced in a study of response to subunit inactivated influenza vaccine. Each CDR3 protein gets one entry after TCRdb re-called the RT-PCR reads with MiXCR. The table has 650,000 to 800,000 distinct CDR3 sequences, 14% seen once. The material was PBMCs from blood, obtained approximately 15 days before vaccination. Receptors were obtained from a man aged 45 to 65 who received an inactivated influenza vaccine. CDR3s include the opening cysteine and the closing phenylalanine or tryptophan. Fields, in order: D gene, clone size, V gene, J gene, CDR3 DNA, CDR3 protein. The D gene is left open where the match is weak. Not every row has a clone size; where given, it reads once, few, many or a size class.

D: NA; size: NA; V: TRBV7-2; J: TRBJ2-1; DNA: TGTGCCAGCAGCTTAGCGCATAATCCAGGAGGTGTCTTC; CDR3: CASSLAHNPGGVF
D: NA; size: NA; V: TRBV4-2; J: TRBJ2-7; DNA: TGTGCCAGCAGCCAAGATATTGGCAGGGACAACTCCTACGAGCAGTACTTC; CDR3: CASSQDIGRDNSYEQYF
D: TRBD1; size: few; V: TRBV6-1; J: TRBJ1-6; DNA: TGTGCCAGCAGTCCAATGGGACAGTCAAATTCACCCCTCCACTTT; CDR3: CASSPMGQSNSPLHF
D: TRBD1; size: few; V: TRBV7-6; J: TRBJ2-7; DNA: TGTGCCAGCAGCCCCTCGGACAGGGGCTCCTACGAGCAGTACTTC; CDR3: CASSPSDRGSYEQYF
D: NA; size: few; V: TRBV13; J: TRBJ1-1; DNA: TGTGCCAGCAGCCCGGTTTACACTGAAGCTTTCTTT; CDR3: CASSPVYTEAFF
D: NA; size: few; V: TRBV20-1; J: TRBJ2-3; DNA: TGCAGCGCCGCCGTAGGGCCGCGGGCAGATACGCAGTATTTT; CDR3: CSAAVGPRADTQYF
D: NA; size: few; V: TRBV9; J: TRBJ2-3; DNA: TGTGCCAGCAGCGTAGGGGTCGGGAGTGTCGATACGCAGTATTTT; CDR3: CASSVGVGSVDTQYF
D: NA; size: many; V: TRBV5-1; J: TRBJ2-3; DNA: TGCGCCAGCAGCTTGGATGGGACACCCACAGATACGCAGTATTTT; CDR3: CASSLDGTPTDTQYF
D: NA; size: NA; V: TRBV6-2/TRBV6-3; J: TRBJ2-1; DNA: TGTGCCAGCAGTTACGGTCTGGCCAGATCCTACAATGAGCAGTTCTTC; CDR3: CASSYGLARSYNEQFF
D: NA; size: few; V: TRBV20-1; J: TRBJ1-5; DNA: TGCAGTGCTAGAACTTGGGGCTGGAGCAATCAGCCCCAGCATTTT; CDR3: CSARTWGWSNQPQHF
D: TRBD1; size: NA; V: TRBV5-5; J: TRBJ1-4; DNA: TGTGCCAGCAGCCCCAGGGGGTGGGCTAATGAAAAACTGTTTTTT; CDR3: CASSPRGWANEKLFF
D: TRBD1; size: NA; V: TRBV5-1; J: TRBJ2-1; DNA: TGCGCCAGCAGATACGGGACAGGGAAAGGGTCCTACAATGAGCAGTTCTTC; CDR3: CASRYGTGKGSYNEQFF
D: NA; size: few; V: TRBV27; J: TRBJ2-1; DNA: TGTGCCAGCAGACAAGGCCAAGAAGGCGGGATGTACAATGAGCAGTTCTTC; CDR3: CASRQGQEGGMYNEQFF
D: NA; size: NA; V: TRBV18; J: TRBJ1-3; DNA: TGTGCCAGCTCACCAGGAGGGCCCAACGCAGGAAACACCATATATTTT; CDR3: CASSPGGPNAGNTIYF
D: TRBD1; size: few; V: TRBV5-1; J: TRBJ2-7; DNA: TGCGCCAGCAGCCCTAAGGACAGGGGGCTTACCTACGAGCAGTACTTC; CDR3: CASSPKDRGLTYEQYF
D: TRBD1; size: NA; V: TRBV28; J: TRBJ2-2; DNA: TGTGCCAGCAAAATCCCCCCGGGACAGGGCACCGGGGAGCTGTTTTTT; CDR3: CASKIPPGQGTGELFF
D: NA; size: NA; V: TRBV5-1; J: TRBJ2-5; DNA: TGCGCCAGCAGCCAAACCCGGTTCTTAGCGAGGGAGACCCAGTACTTC; CDR3: CASSQTRFLARETQYF
D: NA; size: few; V: TRBV5-1; J: TRBJ2-7; DNA: TGCGCCAGCAGCTTAGACAGGGAGGCGAGGGAGCAGTACTTC; CDR3: CASSLDREAREQYF
D: TRBD1; size: many; V: TRBV24-1; J: TRBJ2-5; DNA: TGTGCCACCAGTGATCCCACCCCAGGGGGCTTAATAGAGACCCAGTACTTC; CDR3: CATSDPTPGGLIETQYF
D: TRBD2; size: NA; V: TRBV29-1; J: TRBJ2-7; DNA: TGCAGCGTTGGGGGGGGTCGCTACGAGCAGTACTTC; CDR3: CSVGGGRYEQYF
D: TRBD2; size: few; V: TRBV20-1; J: TRBJ2-5; DNA: TGCAGTGCTAGAGCTGGGACTAGCGGGGGCCCAAGAGAGACCCAGTACTTC; CDR3: CSARAGTSGGPRETQYF
D: NA; size: NA; V: TRBV6-1; J: TRBJ2-7; DNA: TGTGCCAGCAGTCCCGACGGGGTACAATACGAGCAGTACTTC; CDR3: CASSPDGVQYEQYF
D: NA; size: NA; V: TRBV11-2; J: TRBJ2-1; DNA: TGTGCCAGCAGCTCAATAAGCACCCCGCGGACCTACAATGAGCAGTTCTTC; CDR3: CASSSISTPRTYNEQFF
D: TRBD1; size: few; V: TRBV4-3; J: TRBJ1-1; DNA: TGCGCCAGCAGCCAAGATCCGGGACAGGATGAAGCTTTCTTT; CDR3: CASSQDPGQDEAFF
D: NA; size: many; V: TRBV4-3; J: TRBJ2-2; DNA: TGCGCCAGCAGCCAAACTCCCAGGACAGTCCTGTTTTTT; CDR3: CASSQTPRTVLFF
D: TRBD2; size: NA; V: TRBV6-5; J: TRBJ2-1; DNA: TGTGCCAGCATTAAAACAGGGACTAGCGGGAGGAATGAGCAGTTCTTC; CDR3: CASIKTGTSGRNEQFF
D: NA; size: few; V: TRBV9; J: TRBJ2-3; DNA: TGTGCCAGCAGCCCTCGGGCAGGTCTCACAGATACGCAGTATTTT; CDR3: CASSPRAGLTDTQYF
D: TRBD1; size: few; V: TRBV7-9; J: TRBJ1-4; DNA: TGTGCCAGCAGCTTCTCGGGACAGGGGAGTGAAAAACTGTTTTTT; CDR3: CASSFSGQGSEKLFF
D: NA; size: few; V: TRBV5-1; J: TRBJ2-3; DNA: TGCGCCAGCAGCGACTCTAGCACAGATACGCAGTATTTT; CDR3: CASSDSSTDTQYF
D: TRBD2; size: few; V: TRBV2; J: TRBJ2-3; DNA: TGTGCCAGCAGAAAGGGACGGGGGGGCGTCTACACAGATACGCAGTATTTT; CDR3: CASRKGRGGVYTDTQYF
D: TRBD2; size: many; V: TRBV10-3; J: TRBJ2-7; DNA: TGTGCCATCAGGGAGCCCGGGACTAGCGGGAGTCCCTACGAGCAGTACTTC; CDR3: CAIREPGTSGSPYEQYF
D: TRBD1; size: NA; V: TRBV20-1; J: TRBJ1-1; DNA: TGCAGTGCTCCCAACAGGGGAATCACTGAAGCTTTCTTT; CDR3: CSAPNRGITEAFF
D: TRBD2; size: NA; V: TRBV20-1; J: TRBJ2-1; DNA: TGCAGTGCTAGGCCGGGACTAGTCAACAATGAGCAGTTCTTC; CDR3: CSARPGLVNNEQFF
D: NA; size: many; V: TRBV29-1; J: TRBJ2-3; DNA: TGCAGCGTTGAAGACGCGGTATCTAGCACAGATACGCAGTATTTT; CDR3: CSVEDAVSSTDTQYF
D: TRBD2; size: many; V: TRBV7-8; J: TRBJ2-7; DNA: TGTGCCAGCAGCTTGGGACTAGCTGCCGAGCAGTACTTC; CDR3: CASSLGLAAEQYF
D: TRBD2; size: many; V: TRBV14; J: TRBJ2-2; DNA: TGTGCCAGCAGCCCTCTGACTAGCGGGGGAACCGGGGAGCTGTTTTTT; CDR3: CASSPLTSGGTGELFF
D: NA; size: many; V: TRBV12-3/TRBV12-4; J: TRBJ2-1; DNA: TGTGCCAGCAGTTCCCAGGCTGCGCAGTTCTTC; CDR3: CASSSQAAQFF
D: TRBD2; size: NA; V: TRBV11-2; J: TRBJ2-1; DNA: TGTGCCAGCAGCTCCTCGGGACTAGCGGCCACTTACAATGAGCAGTTCTTC; CDR3: CASSSSGLAATYNEQFF
D: NA; size: NA; V: TRBV6-2/TRBV6-3; J: TRBJ2-1; DNA: TGTGCCAGCACCCAAGGGCCTCACAATGAGCAGTTCTTC; CDR3: CASTQGPHNEQFF
D: NA; size: many; V: TRBV5-1; J: TRBJ1-1; DNA: TGCGCCAGCAGCTTGGTGGCGGACACTGAAGCTTTCTTT; CDR3: CASSLVADTEAFF
D: NA; size: few; V: TRBV6-6; J: TRBJ2-7; DNA: TGTGCCAGCAGTTACTCCCCTACCTACGAGCAGTACTTC; CDR3: CASSYSPTYEQYF
D: NA; size: few; V: TRBV9; J: TRBJ2-7; DNA: TGTGCCAGCAGCGCCACCCCGGACACAGCCTCCTACGAGCAGTACTTC; CDR3: CASSATPDTASYEQYF
D: TRBD2; size: many; V: TRBV19; J: TRBJ2-2; DNA: TGTGCCAGTAGTCCTGGGACTAGCGGTCAGGGCGGGGAGCTGTTTTTT; CDR3: CASSPGTSGQGGELFF
D: TRBD2; size: NA; V: TRBV12-3/TRBV12-4; J: TRBJ2-1; DNA: TGTGCCAGCAGTTTCCCTAGCGGGAGAATAAATGAGCAGTTCTTC; CDR3: CASSFPSGRINEQFF
D: TRBD1; size: NA; V: TRBV27; J: TRBJ1-4; DNA: TGTGCCAGCAGTCTACGACCCCGGGACAGTGAAAAACTGTTTTTT; CDR3: CASSLRPRDSEKLFF
D: NA; size: NA; V: TRBV5-6; J: TRBJ2-1; DNA: TGTGCCAGCAGCTCGTTGGGACCGACTATAGCACCGTTCTTC; CDR3: CASSSLGPTIAPFF
D: NA; size: few; V: TRBV11-2; J: TRBJ1-1; DNA: TGTGCCAGCAGCGGTTTGCACAAAGCTTTCTTT; CDR3: CASSGLHKAFF
D: NA; size: NA; V: TRBV5-1; J: TRBJ1-1; DNA: TGCGCCAGCAGCTTGAGGAAAAGGGGTCGGACTGAAGCTTTCTTT; CDR3: CASSLRKRGRTEAFF
D: NA; size: few; V: TRBV9; J: TRBJ1-4; DNA: TGTGCCAGCAGCGTAGCTCCTGAGAAGCCAAAACTGTTTTTT; CDR3: CASSVAPEKPKLFF
D: NA; size: NA; V: TRBV6-2/TRBV6-3; J: TRBJ1-5; DNA: TGTGCCAGCAGTTACCTGACTTTGGATAGCAATCAGCCCCAGCATTTT; CDR3: CASSYLTLDSNQPQHF
D: TRBD1; size: NA; V: TRBV30; J: TRBJ1-1; DNA: TGTGCCTGGGGGCCTTGGACAGGGAACACTGAAGCTTTCTTT; CDR3: CAWGPWTGNTEAFF
D: NA; size: NA; V: TRBV2; J: TRBJ1-5; DNA: TGTGCCAGCAGTGTTGAAGGGCCCGTCAGCAATCAGCCCCAGCATTTT; CDR3: CASSVEGPVSNQPQHF
D: NA; size: few; V: TRBV25-1; J: TRBJ2-5; DNA: TGTGCCGGGGGGACAGATGAAGAGACCCAGTACTTC; CDR3: CAGGTDEETQYF
D: TRBD2; size: NA; V: TRBV9; J: TRBJ2-1; DNA: TGTGCCAGCAGCCCCGTGCGGAGCGGGACCTACAATGAGCAGTTCTTC; CDR3: CASSPVRSGTYNEQFF
D: NA; size: NA; V: TRBV6-1; J: TRBJ2-6; DNA: TGTGCCAGCAGTGAAGCGGCTCTCGGGGCCAACGTCCTGACTTTC; CDR3: CASSEAALGANVLTF